This T cell receptor (beta chain) emerged from a study of blood T cell repertoires in COVID-19. The overall study: Acute and convalescent COVID-19 specimens originated in the United States, Italy and Spain. PBMCs, B-cell-depleted T cells, or T cells were the source of the cDNA or gDNA that made up the material.

In the original processing: Amplification of reference gene primers provided the estimated nucleated cell counts. The table came from immunoSEQ multiplex PCR; TCRdb's copy has only in-frame clones and leaves some out. The DNA was the basis for D and trimming; V, J and clone size are from that table. The sample consists of around 140,000 clones, over 80% of them appearing once. The CDR3 is 16 residues long. The genes are TRBV21-1 and TRBJ1-1; the table calls TRBD1, which could not be checked here. TRBV21-1 is annotated as a pseudogene. This receptor was taken from a man aged 45 to 65 with active COVID-19. The sample was peripheral blood. As DNA, the CDR3 is TGTGCCAGCACAATCTACCCAGGACACTCGAACACTGAAGCTTTCTTT. It is translated as CASTIYPGHSNTEAFF.